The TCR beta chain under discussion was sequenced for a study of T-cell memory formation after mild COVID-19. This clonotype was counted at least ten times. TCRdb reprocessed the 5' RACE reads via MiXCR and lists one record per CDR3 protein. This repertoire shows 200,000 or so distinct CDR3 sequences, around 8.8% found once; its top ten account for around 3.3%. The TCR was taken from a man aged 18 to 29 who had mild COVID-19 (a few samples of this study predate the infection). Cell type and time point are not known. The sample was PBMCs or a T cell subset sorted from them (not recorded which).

CDR3 in amino acids: CASSRLVNEQFF. CDR3 DNA: TGCGCCAGCAGCCGCTTGGTCAATGAGCAGTTCTTC. V and J are TRBV5-1 and TRBJ2-1; D remains ambiguous. The ends were cut back, 4 bases at V and 6 bases at J, with 8 bases in the middle. CDR3 length: 12 amino acids. Germline V gene sequence: CDR1 SGHRS, CDR2 YFSETQ.